The 13 T cell receptor beta chains in this list originate from one sample, sequenced in a study of T cells after posttransplantation cyclophosphamide. Sequencing was performed with immunoSEQ multiplex PCR; in TCRdb, only in-frame clones are kept and a portion is missing. Listed for the sample are 35,000 to 40,000 clones, none seen a single time. Input material: PBMCs. These receptors originate from a man aged 25-40 years in good health and a related stem cell transplant donor.

This clone was observed at least ten times. V gene TRBV6-5 combines with J gene TRBJ1-2; 10 nucleotides agree with TRBD1. After removal of 7 bases from V and 8 bases from J, the junction contained 10 bases not matched to a gene. This CDR3 contains 14 residues. CDR1 is MNHEY, CDR2 SVGAGI, per germline. CDR3 protein: CASKTTGGEGGYTF. The DNA for the CDR3 is TGTGCCAGCAAGACGACAGGGGGCGAGGGCGGCTACACCTTC.

The table lists this clone with many counts. This chain connects TRBV19 to TRBJ1-5, with a possible D match to TRBD1 (5 bases). This CDR3 has 14 residues. The germline V gene encodes CDR1 LNHDA and CDR2 SQIVND (reference sequence). The ends were cut back, 5 bases at V and 0 bases at J, with 8 bases in the middle. The chain's CDR3 is CASSPQASNQPQHF. The CDR3 nucleotides are TGTGCCAGTAGTCCACAGGCTAGCAATCAGCCCCAGCATTTT.

This clone occurred many times. The chain joins TRBV7-8 to TRBJ2-7; 8 nucleotides align to TRBD2. V lost 4 bases, J lost 4 bases, and 12 bases stayed unmatched. CDR1 and CDR2 (germline): SGHVS, FQNEAQ. The CDR3 totals 16 residues. DNA for the CDR3: TGTGCCAGCAGCTCACGGACTAGCTTTTTGAGTTACGAGCAGTACTTC. This sequence encodes CASSSRTSFLSYEQYF.

This clone was picked up many times. V usage is TRBV6-4 and J usage is TRBJ2-5, with 9 bases matching TRBD2. Per the germline V gene, CDR1 is MRHNA and CDR2 is SNTAGT. This CDR3 spans 15 amino acids. Trimming at V came to 3 bases and at J to 2 bases, leaving 4 bases not matched to a gene. The CDR3: CASSEGTSGQETQYF. The CDR3 region has the DNA TGTGCCAGCAGTGAGGGAACTAGCGGGCAAGAGACCCAGTACTTC.

This clone was picked up many times. The rearrangement links TRBV9 to TRBJ2-3, with D possibly being TRBD1 (5 bases). Per the germline V gene, CDR1 is SGDLS and CDR2 is YYNGEE. V lost 2 bases to trimming and J lost 2 bases, with 12 bases between them. The CDR3 runs 15 residues. CDR3 region: CASSVGRGPTDTQYF. The CDR3 DNA follows: TGTGCCAGCAGCGTGGGGCGAGGTCCCACAGATACGCAGTATTTT.

This clone was seen at least ten times. The chain recombines TRBV11-1 with TRBJ2-3, with 8 bases aligning to TRBD2. The CDR3 runs to 12 residues. The germline V gene encodes CDR1 SGHAT and CDR2 FQDESV (reference sequence). Trimming took 5 bases from V and 9 from J; bases not matched to a gene: 4. Written as DNA, the CDR3 is TGTGCCAGCAGCCCGTCGGGGGGGACGCAGTATTTT. This sequence encodes CASSPSGGTQYF.

This clone was seen ten or more times. The chain has TRBV6-6 and TRBJ2-4; 7 bases line up with TRBD1. Germline-derived CDR1 and CDR2 are MNHNY and SVGAGI (reference sequence). J lost 9 bases, V lost 7 bases, and 15 bases had no gene match. CDR3 length: 15 residues. CDR3 coding DNA: TGTGCCAGCACCCCCGAGGGGACAGAGGCAGGCATTCAGTACTTC. Encoded protein: CASTPEGTEAGIQYF.

This clone was counted many times. The chain is built from TRBV6-1 and TRBJ2-1; 10 positions match TRBD2. The CDR3 runs to 14 residues. Germline CDR1 and CDR2: MNHNS and SASEGT. V lost 8 bases, J lost 10 bases, and 11 bases stayed unmatched. The CDR3 spells CASHPSGGLSEQFF. Written as DNA, the CDR3 is TGTGCCAGCCACCCTAGCGGGGGCCTCTCGGAGCAGTTCTTC.

The table lists this clone with many counts. The chain couples TRBV5-1 to TRBJ2-1; 13 bases align to TRBD2. Germline V gives CDR1 SGHRS, CDR2 YFSETQ. This CDR3 spans 18 amino acids. V dropped 0 bases and J dropped 4; count of bases not matched to a gene: 7. The CDR3, as DNA: TGCGCCAGCAGCTTGGTAACTAGCGGGGGGGCAAAGTACAATGAGCAGTTCTTC. It specifies CASSLVTSGGAKYNEQFF. Drawing the rest from reference TRBV5-1 and TRBJ2-1, the complete variable domain is KAGVTQTPRYLIKTRGQQVTLSCSPISGHRSVSWYQQTPGQGLQFLFEYFSETQRNKGNFPGRFSGRQFSNSRSEMNVSTLELGDSALYLCASSLVTSGGAKYNEQFFGPGTRLTVL.

This clone came up many times. This chain connects TRBV5-1 to TRBJ2-7; tentatively, D is TRBD1 (8 bases). Germline CDR1 SGHRS, CDR2 YFSETQ. With 3 bases removed from V and 5 bases from J, the gap between germline ends came to 12 bases. The CDR3 extends over 13 amino acids. The CDR3 DNA follows: TGCGCCAGCAGCTGGACAGGGAGGGACGAGCAGTACTTC. Translation: CASSWTGRDEQYF.

The table lists this clone with a few counts. The rearrangement links TRBV6-2 or TRBV6-3 to TRBJ1-5; no clear D gene. The CDR3 runs 15 residues. The germline gives CDR1 MNHEY, CDR2 SVGEGT. Between the trimmed V and J ends, which lost 4 bases and 4 bases, there was a span of 14 bases. In DNA form, the CDR3 reads TGTGCCAGCAGTTTGGCGGGTTCTGGGAATCAGCCCCAGCATTTT. Protein: CASSLAGSGNQPQHF.

The table lists this clone with many counts. The chain is built from TRBV28 and TRBJ2-3, with TRBD1 identical over 8 bases. The CDR3 contains 15 residues. Germline CDR1 MDHEN, CDR2 SYDVKM. The J segment lost 2 bases and the V segment lost 4 bases, leaving 5 bases of the junction unmatched. CDR3 sequence reads: CASSSGTGYTDTQYF. The CDR3 region has the DNA TGTGCCAGCAGTTCCGGGACAGGCTACACAGATACGCAGTATTTT.

This clone was recorded many times. The chain is built from TRBV4-2 and TRBJ1-4, with 9 bases that match TRBD1. The CDR3 has 16 amino acids. Germline CDR1 reads LGHNA; CDR2 reads YNFKEQ. V shed 4 bases and J 7 bases; nucleotides not matched to a gene: 10. In DNA form, the CDR3 reads TGTGCCAGCAGCCCGACCTCGACAGGGGGTTCTGAAAAACTGTTTTTT. Translation: CASSPTSTGGSEKLFF.